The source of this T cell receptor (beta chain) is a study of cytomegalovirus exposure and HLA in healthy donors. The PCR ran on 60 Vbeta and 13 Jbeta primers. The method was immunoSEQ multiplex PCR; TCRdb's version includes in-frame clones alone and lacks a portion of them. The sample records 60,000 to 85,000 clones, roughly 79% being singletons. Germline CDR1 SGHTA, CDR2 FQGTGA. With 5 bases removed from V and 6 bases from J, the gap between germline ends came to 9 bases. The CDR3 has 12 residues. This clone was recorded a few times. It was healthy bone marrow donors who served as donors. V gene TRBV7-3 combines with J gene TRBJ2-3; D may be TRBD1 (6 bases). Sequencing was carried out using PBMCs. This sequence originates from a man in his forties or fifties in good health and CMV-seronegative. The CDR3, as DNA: TGTGCCAGCAGCCCCACAGGGGATACGCAGTATTTT. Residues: CASSPTGDTQYF.